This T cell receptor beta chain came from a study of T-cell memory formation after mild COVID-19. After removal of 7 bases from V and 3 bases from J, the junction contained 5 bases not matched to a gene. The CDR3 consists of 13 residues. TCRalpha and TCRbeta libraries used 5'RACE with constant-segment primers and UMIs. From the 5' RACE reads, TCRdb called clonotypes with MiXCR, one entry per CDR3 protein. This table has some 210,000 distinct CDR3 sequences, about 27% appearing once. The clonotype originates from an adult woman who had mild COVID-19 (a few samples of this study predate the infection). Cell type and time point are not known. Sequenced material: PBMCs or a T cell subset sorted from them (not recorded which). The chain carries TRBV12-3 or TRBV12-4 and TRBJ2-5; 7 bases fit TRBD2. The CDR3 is CASTLGGKETQYF. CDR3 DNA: TGTGCCAGCACCCTGGGGGGGAAAGAGACCCAGTACTTC.